This T cell receptor beta chain was sequenced during a study of Graves' ophthalmopathy and Graves' hyperthyroidism. Study-level findings and limits: Also, most clonotypes expanded in the thyroid above 0.001 frequency appeared in blood.

Among the exclusions were patients with other autoimmune diseases, uncontrolled infections, pregnancy or lactation. Points on this clonotype: What it recognizes is unknown.

Amplification from RNA transcripts yielded the TCR beta CDR3 regions. The first-round RT-PCR employed HTBI primers together with the Qiagen OneStep RT-PCR kit. A multiplex PCR was then performed as the second round. TCRdb called the multiplex PCR reads again in MiXCR, with one record for every CDR3 protein. The data hold about 1.2 million distinct CDR3 sequences, with about 38% observed a single time. V was pared by 5 bases and J by 7 bases, with 6 bases of the junction left unmatched. CDR3 length equals 13 residues. The germline V gene encodes CDR1 SGHVS and CDR2 FQNEAQ. The sequencing input was peripheral blood or thyroid tissue (not recorded which). V usage is TRBV7-8 and J usage is TRBJ1-2; 8 positions match TRBD1. This receptor was obtained from an adult man with Graves' hyperthyroidism. The CDR3 here is CASSQGQASGYTF. CDR3 sequence (DNA): TGTGCCAGCAGCCAGGGACAGGCCAGTGGCTACACCTTC.